These 2 T cell receptor beta chains share one sample of origin, sequenced in a study of cytomegalovirus exposure and HLA in healthy donors. Sequencing was performed with immunoSEQ multiplex PCR; in TCRdb, only in-frame clones are kept and a portion is missing. In the table there are 100,000 to 130,000 clones, almost 96% of which are singletons. Sample: PBMCs. These receptors came from a woman between 18 and 29 years old in good health and CMV-seronegative.

V gene TRBV30 combines with J gene TRBJ1-1; no reliable D call. The CDR3 consists of 12 residues. V was pared by 3 bases and J by 6 bases, with 11 bases between. In germline, CDR1 is GTSNPN, CDR2 SVGIG (reference sequence). The CDR3 spells CAWRNPRSEAFF. In DNA form, the CDR3 reads TGTGCCTGGAGGAACCCGCGCTCTGAAGCTTTCTTT.

The chain has TRBV11-3 and TRBJ2-7; D gene unclear. The CDR3 consists of 15 residues. CDR1 is SGHNT and CDR2 is YENEEA in the germline V gene. Trimming pared 3 bases from V and 2 bases from J, leaving 14 bases between. This CDR3 reads CASSFSNSPTYEQYF. The CDR3 DNA sequence: TGTGCCAGCAGCTTTAGTAACAGCCCTACCTACGAGCAGTACTTC.